This TCR beta chain was captured in a study of Tregs in tolerant kidney transplant recipients. Method: immunoSEQ multiplex PCR; TCRdb's copy keeps in-frame clones and lacks some. The sample consists of approximately 67,000 clones, approximately 92% of them appearing once. Unmatched junction bases numbered 7, after V lost 4 bases and J lost 5 bases. The CDR3 has 14 amino acids. CDR1 SGHNT and CDR2 YENEEA come from the germline V gene. The source material was CD8+ T cells from blood, sampled before the transplant. This clonotype originated in a human donor who received a combined kidney and bone marrow transplant. This rearrangement joins TRBV11-3 to TRBJ2-7; 8 bases agree with TRBD1. The CDR3 DNA is TGTGCCAGCAGCTCCTCGGACAGGGTCAACGAGCAGTACTTC. Translation: CASSSSDRVNEQYF. Combining the CDR3 with reference TRBV11-3 and TRBJ2-7 gives the whole variable domain EAGVVQSPRYKIIEKKQPVAFWCNPISGHNTLYWYLQNLGQGPELLIRYENEEAVDDSQLPKDRFSAERLKGVDSTLKIQPAELGDSAVYLCASSSSDRVNEQYFGPGTRLTVT.